These T cell receptor beta chains were read from a single sample in a study of Ad26.COV2.S vaccination and SARS-CoV-2 variants. The data were produced by immunoSEQ multiplex PCR, yet TCRdb's version contains in-frame clones alone and is incomplete. This table holds fewer than 600,000 clones, about 88% found once. Here the sequenced sample was peripheral blood, taken in a trial of Ad26.COV2.S vaccine versus placebo. Source of these receptors: a person aged 18 to 59 who received the Ad26.COV2.S COVID-19 vaccine or a placebo. The CDR3 runs from the conserved cysteine through the conserved F or W. The order of the fields is clone size, D gene, J gene, V gene, CDR3 protein, CDR3 DNA. D genes are given only for firm matches. Size is stated for part of the rows, as once, few or many counts, or as a class when the clone is expanded.

abundance: -
d_gene: -
j_gene: TRBJ2-7
v_gene: TRBV12-3/TRBV12-4
CDR3aa: CASSLEPRGQYF
CDR3nt: TGTGCCAGCAGTTTAGAGCCCCGGGGGCAGTACTTC

abundance: -
d_gene: -
j_gene: TRBJ1-1
v_gene: TRBV5-1
CDR3aa: CASSLGMVLGHTEAFF
CDR3nt: TGCGCCAGCAGCTTGGGTATGGTCTTGGGGCACACTGAAGCTTTCTTT

abundance: once
d_gene: -
j_gene: TRBJ2-2
v_gene: TRBV4-2
CDR3aa: CASSQWVVRTNTGELFF
CDR3nt: TGTGCCAGCAGCCAATGGGTCGTGCGGACGAACACCGGGGAGCTGTTTTTT

abundance: -
d_gene: -
j_gene: TRBJ1-6
v_gene: TRBV10-3
CDR3aa: CAISEPAGAGYNSPLHF
CDR3nt: TGTGCCATCAGTGAACCCGCCGGGGCGGGGTATAATTCACCCCTCCACTTT

abundance: -
d_gene: -
j_gene: TRBJ2-7
v_gene: TRBV18
CDR3aa: CASSPTVTSSYEQYF
CDR3nt: TGTGCCAGCTCACCCACGGTTACCAGCTCCTACGAGCAGTACTTC

abundance: -
d_gene: TRBD1
j_gene: TRBJ2-5
v_gene: TRBV27
CDR3aa: CASSFRGPKETQYF
CDR3nt: TGTGCCAGCAGTTTTAGGGGGCCTAAGGAGACCCAGTACTTC

abundance: -
d_gene: -
j_gene: TRBJ1-5
v_gene: TRBV19
CDR3aa: CASSIQGDQPQHF
CDR3nt: TGTGCCAGTAGTATACAGGGCGATCAGCCCCAGCATTTT

abundance: -
d_gene: TRBD1
j_gene: TRBJ1-1
v_gene: TRBV12-3/TRBV12-4
CDR3aa: CASSLVQGAEAFF
CDR3nt: TGTGCCAGCAGTTTAGTGCAGGGGGCCGAAGCTTTCTTT

abundance: -
d_gene: TRBD2
j_gene: TRBJ2-5
v_gene: TRBV25-1
CDR3aa: CASSPRTSGGLAQYF
CDR3nt: TGTGCCAGCAGTCCCAGGACTAGCGGGGGGTTGGCCCAGTACTTC

abundance: -
d_gene: -
j_gene: TRBJ1-1
v_gene: TRBV28
CDR3aa: CASSPSTRIRGEAFF
CDR3nt: TGTGCCAGCAGTCCTTCCACCAGGATTAGGGGTGAAGCTTTCTTT

abundance: -
d_gene: -
j_gene: TRBJ2-1
v_gene: TRBV11-2
CDR3aa: CASSSWIFLQFF
CDR3nt: TGTGCCAGCAGCTCATGGATTTTCCTCCAGTTCTTC

abundance: -
d_gene: -
j_gene: TRBJ2-1
v_gene: TRBV9
CDR3aa: CASSDSGNGYNEQFF
CDR3nt: TGTGCCAGCAGCGACTCCGGGAACGGATACAATGAGCAGTTCTTC

abundance: -
d_gene: TRBD1
j_gene: TRBJ2-7
v_gene: TRBV28
CDR3aa: CASRTGTVYYEQYF
CDR3nt: TGTGCCAGCAGAACCGGGACAGTCTACTACGAGCAGTACTTC

abundance: -
d_gene: -
j_gene: TRBJ2-7
v_gene: TRBV6-6
CDR3aa: CASSPTGTPTPYEQYF
CDR3nt: TGTGCCAGCAGCCCAACCGGGACCCCCACACCCTACGAGCAGTACTTC

abundance: -
d_gene: TRBD2
j_gene: TRBJ2-1
v_gene: TRBV5-1
CDR3aa: CASRSRAGAYNEQFF
CDR3nt: TGCGCCAGCAGGTCCAGGGCGGGAGCCTACAATGAGCAGTTCTTC

abundance: -
d_gene: -
j_gene: TRBJ1-4
v_gene: TRBV3-1/TRBV3-2
CDR3aa: CASSQDGCEKLFF
CDR3nt: TGTGCCAGCAGCCAAGATGGGTGCGAAAAACTGTTTTTT

abundance: -
d_gene: -
j_gene: TRBJ1-1
v_gene: TRBV6-6
CDR3aa: CASSYSSQGEAFF
CDR3nt: TGTGCCAGCAGTTACTCTAGCCAGGGTGAAGCTTTCTTT

abundance: -
d_gene: -
j_gene: TRBJ2-5
v_gene: TRBV7-9
CDR3aa: CASSHYSQETQYF
CDR3nt: TGTGCCAGCTCCCACTACTCCCAAGAGACCCAGTACTTC

abundance: -
d_gene: TRBD1
j_gene: TRBJ1-1
v_gene: TRBV2
CDR3aa: CASRGQGSGTEAFF
CDR3nt: TGTGCCAGCAGGGGACAGGGGAGCGGCACTGAAGCTTTCTTT

abundance: -
d_gene: TRBD1
j_gene: TRBJ1-2
v_gene: TRBV7-9
CDR3aa: CASSLAVGDRENPYYGYTF
CDR3nt: TGTGCCAGCAGCTTAGCGGTCGGGGACAGGGAGAACCCATACTATGGCTACACCTTC

abundance: once
d_gene: -
j_gene: TRBJ2-2
v_gene: TRBV29-1
CDR3aa: CSVEGYREKNTGELFF
CDR3nt: TGCAGCGTTGAGGGATACAGGGAGAAAAACACCGGGGAGCTGTTTTTT

abundance: -
d_gene: -
j_gene: TRBJ1-1
v_gene: TRBV18
CDR3aa: CASSPNSGRPGTEAFF
CDR3nt: TGTGCCAGCTCACCAAACTCAGGGCGACCGGGCACTGAAGCTTTCTTT

abundance: -
d_gene: -
j_gene: TRBJ1-4
v_gene: TRBV25-1
CDR3aa: CASSESGQLNEKLFF
CDR3nt: TGTGCCAGCAGTGAGTCGGGACAACTTAATGAAAAACTGTTTTTT

abundance: -
d_gene: -
j_gene: TRBJ1-6
v_gene: TRBV15
CDR3aa: CATSRDGPGLYSYNSPLHF
CDR3nt: TGTGCCACCAGCAGAGATGGACCGGGACTATACTCCTATAATTCACCCCTCCACTTT

abundance: -
d_gene: -
j_gene: TRBJ2-7
v_gene: TRBV6-5
CDR3aa: CASRRQAYEQYF
CDR3nt: TGTGCCAGCAGGAGACAGGCCTACGAGCAGTACTTC

abundance: -
d_gene: TRBD2
j_gene: TRBJ2-7
v_gene: TRBV5-1
CDR3aa: CASSFGAGGLDEQYF
CDR3nt: TGCGCCAGCAGCTTCGGAGCGGGGGGGCTGGACGAGCAGTACTTC

abundance: -
d_gene: -
j_gene: TRBJ2-1
v_gene: TRBV15
CDR3aa: CATRSGNEQFF
CDR3nt: TGTGCCACCAGGTCCGGCAATGAGCAGTTCTTC

abundance: -
d_gene: TRBD2
j_gene: TRBJ2-7
v_gene: TRBV4-1
CDR3aa: CASSQRGLAGGMGYEQYF
CDR3nt: TGCGCCAGCAGCCAACGTGGACTAGCGGGAGGGATGGGCTACGAGCAGTACTTC

abundance: -
d_gene: -
j_gene: TRBJ2-2
v_gene: TRBV5-1
CDR3aa: CASSLRQRATGELFF
CDR3nt: TGCGCCAGCAGCTTGAGACAGCGAGCTACCGGGGAGCTGTTTTTT

abundance: -
d_gene: -
j_gene: TRBJ1-1
v_gene: TRBV30
CDR3aa: CAWTSRGWGEAFF
CDR3nt: TGTGCCTGGACCTCGCGGGGATGGGGTGAAGCTTTCTTT

abundance: few
d_gene: -
j_gene: TRBJ2-7
v_gene: TRBV3-1/TRBV3-2
CDR3aa: CASSQAIRGAYEQYF
CDR3nt: TGTGCCAGCAGCCAAGCTATCCGCGGTGCCTACGAGCAGTACTTC

abundance: -
d_gene: -
j_gene: TRBJ2-4
v_gene: TRBV18
CDR3aa: CASSPHYNIQYF
CDR3nt: TGTGCCAGCTCACCACACTACAACATTCAGTACTTC

abundance: -
d_gene: TRBD2
j_gene: TRBJ2-3
v_gene: TRBV6-5
CDR3aa: CASRSGLASDTQYF
CDR3nt: TGTGCCAGCAGATCGGGACTAGCGTCGGATACGCAGTATTTT

abundance: -
d_gene: TRBD1
j_gene: TRBJ1-1
v_gene: TRBV27
CDR3aa: CASSLTQGAWDEAFF
CDR3nt: TGTGCCAGCAGTTTAACGCAGGGGGCTTGGGATGAAGCTTTCTTT

abundance: -
d_gene: -
j_gene: TRBJ2-5
v_gene: TRBV11-2
CDR3aa: CASSLVGGPRETQYF
CDR3nt: TGTGCCAGCAGCTTAGTAGGCGGACCGCGGGAGACCCAGTACTTC

abundance: few
d_gene: -
j_gene: TRBJ1-4
v_gene: TRBV3-1/TRBV3-2
CDR3aa: CASSRDGHEKLFF
CDR3nt: TGTGCCAGCAGCCGGGACGGACATGAAAAACTGTTTTTT

abundance: -
d_gene: -
j_gene: TRBJ1-4
v_gene: TRBV18
CDR3aa: CASSPPGSRNEKLFF
CDR3nt: TGTGCCAGCTCACCACCGGGCAGTCGTAATGAAAAACTGTTTTTT

abundance: -
d_gene: -
j_gene: TRBJ1-3
v_gene: TRBV10-3
CDR3aa: CAIRSGVGGTGNTIYF
CDR3nt: TGTGCCATCCGTTCGGGGGTAGGTGGGACTGGAAACACCATATATTTT

abundance: -
d_gene: TRBD1
j_gene: TRBJ1-2
v_gene: TRBV11-2
CDR3aa: CTSSQTGDGYTF
CDR3nt: TGTACCAGCAGCCAAACAGGGGATGGCTACACCTTC

abundance: -
d_gene: -
j_gene: TRBJ2-6
v_gene: TRBV3-1/TRBV3-2
CDR3aa: CASSQVEAGANVLTF
CDR3nt: TGTGCCAGCAGCCAAGTCGAAGCTGGGGCCAACGTCCTGACTTTC

abundance: -
d_gene: -
j_gene: TRBJ1-2
v_gene: TRBV30
CDR3aa: CAWSALKGRQSGYTF
CDR3nt: TGTGCCTGGAGCGCGTTGAAGGGTCGACAGAGTGGCTACACCTTC